One and the same sample provided the 8 T cell receptor beta chains below, sequenced in a study of cytomegalovirus exposure and HLA in healthy donors. It was with 60 Vbeta and 13 Jbeta primers that the PCR ran. Assay: immunoSEQ multiplex PCR; the TCRdb copy retains only in-frame clones and omits some. The sample features tens of thousands of clones, with approximately 2.4% in its top ten. Sequencing was carried out using PBMCs. These TCRs come from a female donor in good health and CMV-seronegative.

The chain couples TRBV7-3 to TRBJ2-1; no reliable D call. There are 13 residues in the CDR3. Germline V gives CDR1 SGHTA, CDR2 FQGTGA. The ends were cut back, 6 bases at V and 7 bases at J, with 13 bases in the middle. The DNA for the CDR3 is TGTGCCAGCAGTCTCCCAGGTAAAAATGAGCAGTTCTTC. Translation gives CASSLPGKNEQFF. Combining the CDR3 with reference TRBV7-3 and TRBJ2-1 gives the whole variable domain GAGVSQTPSNKVTEKGKYVELRCDPISGHTALYWYRQSLGQGPEFLIYFQGTGAADDSGLPNDRFFAVRPEGSVSTLKIQRTERGDSAVYLCASSLPGKNEQFFGPGTRLTVL.

The chain couples TRBV2 to TRBJ2-1; 7 positions agree with TRBD2. The CDR3 is 16 residues long. Germline trimming cut 6 bases from V and 0 bases from J; bases unmatched to any gene: 8. The germline V gene encodes CDR1 SNHLY and CDR2 FYNNEI. This chain's CDR3 is CASRILAAFSYNEQFF. The CDR3 bases are TGTGCCAGCAGGATCCTAGCGGCGTTCTCCTACAATGAGCAGTTCTTC.

The rearrangement joins TRBV18 to TRBJ2-7, with D uncertain. Looked up from germline, CDR1 is KGHSH and CDR2 is LQKENI. CDR3 size: 12 residues. Trimming removed 3 bases from V and 0 bases from J, with 3 bases in between. The CDR3 sequence: CASSPSSYEQYF. The CDR3 DNA follows: TGTGCCAGCTCACCTAGCTCCTACGAGCAGTACTTC.

This chain links TRBV5-8 with TRBJ1-2; D might be TRBD1 (5 bases). The V and J ends lost 2 bases and 4 bases respectively, with 15 bases between them. This CDR3 is 15 amino acids long. Germline-derived CDR1 and CDR2 are SGHTS and YDEGEE. The CDR3 sequence is CASSLKFRTRYGYTF. The CDR3 DNA is TGTGCCAGCAGCTTAAAGTTCAGGACACGCTATGGCTACACCTTC.

The rearrangement joins TRBV6-1 to TRBJ2-1; TRBD1 matches 7 bases. The J segment lost 10 bases and the V segment lost 6 bases, leaving 15 bases of the junction unmatched. Germline assignment: CDR1 MNHNS and CDR2 SASEGT. The CDR3 consists of 15 residues. Here the CDR3 DNA reads TGTGCCAGCAGCTACACCCCCGACAGGGAGCACGAGCAGTTCTTC. Translated, it gives CASSYTPDREHEQFF.

The rearrangement joins TRBV18 to TRBJ1-2; tentative D call: TRBD1 (5 bases). Germline CDR1 reads KGHSH; CDR2 reads LQKENI. The CDR3 has 14 residues. V was shortened by 2 bases and J by 6 bases, with 13 bases between the two germline ends. Here the CDR3 DNA reads TGTGCCAGCTCACCAAATACCAGGGTTGATGGCTACACCTTC. It specifies CASSPNTRVDGYTF.

CDR3: CACYRGGEKLFF. The CDR3 DNA reads TGTGCCTGTTACAGGGGTGGTGAAAAACTGTTTTTT. V usage is TRBV30 and J usage is TRBJ1-4; 7 bases match TRBD1. In germline, CDR1 is GTSNPN, CDR2 SVGIG (reference sequence). This CDR3 has 12 amino acids. With V trimmed by 6 bases and J by 7 bases, 5 bases remained unmatched.

The chain combines TRBV6-5 with TRBJ2-7; tentative D call: TRBD2 (5 bases). This CDR3 is built from 12 residues. V lost 1 base to trimming and J lost 5 bases, with 6 bases between them. CDR1 is MNHEY, CDR2 SVGAGI, per germline. As DNA, the CDR3 is TGTGCCAGCAGTTACTTGGGAGACGAGCAGTACTTC. Encoded protein: CASSYLGDEQYF.